One sample yielded the 8 T cell receptor beta chains listed below, sequenced in a study of control samples from healthy donors and cancer patients. Profiled with immunoSEQ multiplex PCR; TCRdb holds only in-frame clones, not every one. In the table there are around 80,000 clones, more than 70% of which are singletons. The sample comprised blood. These receptors all stem from a man aged 45-65 years in good health.

The gene calls are TRBV5-4 and TRBJ1-1; TRBD1 agrees at 8 bases. Per the germline V gene, CDR1 is SGHNT and CDR2 is YYREEE (reference sequence). V dropped 4 bases and J dropped 8; count of bases not matched to a gene: 7. The CDR3 spans 13 residues. This chain's CDR3 is CASSREDRDEAFF. For the CDR3, the DNA is TGTGCCAGCAGCCGTGAGGACAGGGACGAAGCTTTCTTT.

This chain joins TRBV13 and TRBJ1-3; no firm D call. Trimming shortened V by 5 bases and J by 6 bases, and 11 bases separated the two germline ends. This CDR3 has 13 residues. In germline, CDR1 is PRHDT, CDR2 FYEKMQ (reference sequence). CDR3 loop: CASSPNPSNTIYF. CDR3 coding DNA: TGTGCCAGCAGCCCCAACCCGTCAAACACCATATATTTT. Supplemented by reference TRBV13 and TRBJ1-3, the full variable domain reads AAGVIQSPRHLIKEKRETATLKCYPIPRHDTVYWYQQGPGQDPQFLISFYEKMQSDKGSIPDRFSAQQFSDYHSELNMSSLELGDSALYFCASSPNPSNTIYFGEGSWLTVV.

The chain is built from TRBV6-5 and TRBJ1-5, with 9 bases fitting TRBD1. Losses at the gene ends were 6 bases for V and 5 bases for J; bases not matched to a gene: 8. CDR1 and CDR2 (germline): MNHEY, SVGAGI. The CDR3 has 15 residues. CDR3 coding DNA: TGTGCCAGCAGGTCCGGGACAGGGAGACATCAGCCCCAGCATTTT. Amino acid sequence: CASRSGTGRHQPQHF.

The V call is TRBV4-3, the J call TRBJ1-2; 12 bases agree with TRBD1. The CDR3 contains 16 residues. The V gene's germline CDR1 is LGHNA and CDR2 YSLEER. Trimming at V came to 0 bases and at J to 8 bases, leaving 7 bases not matched to a gene. CDR3 bases: TGCGCCAGCAGCCAAGATCTGGGACAGGGGGCGGGAGGCTACACCTTC. It translates to CASSQDLGQGAGGYTF.

Only one count was recorded for this clone. The J gene is TRBJ2-5, the V gene TRBV11-3; tentative D call: TRBD1 (5 bases). CDR1 is SGHNT and CDR2 is YENEEA in the germline V gene. This CDR3 spans 13 amino acids. V was pared by 1 base and J by 4 bases, with 7 bases between. CDR3 in DNA: TGTGCCAGCAGCTTAGGACAGAGAGAGACCCAGTACTTC. Its protein is CASSLGQRETQYF.

The chain uses TRBV14 and TRBJ2-2; D gene unclear. The ends were cut back, 4 bases at V and 5 bases at J, with 11 bases in the middle. This CDR3 comprises 14 residues. Germline loops: CDR1 SGHDN, CDR2 FVKESK. Here the CDR3 reads CASSPLKRTGELFF. Written as DNA, the CDR3 is TGTGCCAGCAGCCCCCTTAAGAGGACCGGGGAGCTGTTTTTT.

This chain links TRBV25-1 with TRBJ2-7, with D uncertain. CDR3 length: 16 residues. Germline assignment: CDR1 MGHDK and CDR2 SYGVNS. Deletions cut 3 bases from V and 0 bases from J, with 15 bases between. The CDR3 loop reads CASSDAGALGSYEQYF. CDR3 coding DNA: TGTGCCAGCAGTGATGCAGGAGCTCTAGGCTCCTACGAGCAGTACTTC.

The chain couples TRBV28 to TRBJ1-5; D call uncertain. Germline loops: CDR1 MDHEN, CDR2 SYDVKM. The CDR3 is 15 residues long. Trimming removed 6 bases at V and 3 bases at J, with 15 bases between. CDR3 nucleotide sequence: TGTGCCAGCAGCCTACCCACGGGGTACAATCAGCCCCAGCATTTT. Translation: CASSLPTGYNQPQHF.